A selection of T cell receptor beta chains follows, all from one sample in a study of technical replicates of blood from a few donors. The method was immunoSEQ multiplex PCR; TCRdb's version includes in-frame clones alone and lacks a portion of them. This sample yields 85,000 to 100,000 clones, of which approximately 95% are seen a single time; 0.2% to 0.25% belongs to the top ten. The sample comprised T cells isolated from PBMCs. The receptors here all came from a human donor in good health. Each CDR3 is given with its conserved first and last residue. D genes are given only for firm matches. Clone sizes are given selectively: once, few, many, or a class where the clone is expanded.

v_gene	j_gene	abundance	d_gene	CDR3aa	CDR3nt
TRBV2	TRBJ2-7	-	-	CASSEMGGEQYF	TGTGCCAGCAGTGAAATGGGAGGCGAGCAGTACTTC
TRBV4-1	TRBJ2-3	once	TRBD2	CASSQILAGVVTDTQYF	TGCGCCAGCAGCCAAATTCTAGCGGGGGTCGTGACAGATACGCAGTATTTT
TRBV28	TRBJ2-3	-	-	CASSWTTADTQYF	TGTGCCAGCAGTTGGACTACGGCAGATACGCAGTATTTT
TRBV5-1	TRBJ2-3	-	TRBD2	CASSLALTGGPPDTQYF	TGCGCCAGCAGCTTGGCCTTGACGGGGGGGCCCCCAGATACGCAGTATTTT
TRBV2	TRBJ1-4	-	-	CASVRGNVYGANEKLFF	TGTGCCAGCGTCCGCGGCAACGTTTACGGCGCTAATGAAAAACTGTTTTTT
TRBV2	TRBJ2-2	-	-	CASREQGSGELFF	TGTGCCAGCAGGGAACAGGGTTCCGGGGAGCTGTTTTTT
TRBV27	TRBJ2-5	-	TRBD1	CASSSLGGQGQETQYF	TGTGCCAGCAGTTCACTCGGGGGACAGGGTCAAGAGACCCAGTACTTC
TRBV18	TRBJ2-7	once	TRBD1	CASSRSTGEEQYF	TGTGCCAGCTCACGAAGTACAGGGGAAGAGCAGTACTTC
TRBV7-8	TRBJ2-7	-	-	CASSLEAGFYEQYF	TGTGCCAGCAGCTTAGAGGCAGGGTTCTACGAGCAGTACTTC
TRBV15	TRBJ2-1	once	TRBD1	CATSRTRDSLFNEQFF	TGTGCCACCAGCAGAACCCGGGACAGTCTATTCAATGAGCAGTTCTTC
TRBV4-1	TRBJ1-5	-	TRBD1	CASSREGQGGNQPQHF	TGCGCCAGCAGCCGAGAGGGACAGGGAGGCAATCAGCCCCAGCATTTT
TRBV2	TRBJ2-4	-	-	CASSDRLGENIQYF	TGTGCCAGCAGTGATAGGTTAGGAGAAAACATTCAGTACTTC
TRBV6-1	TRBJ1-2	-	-	CASSEVPGKYGYTF	TGTGCCAGCAGTGAAGTGCCGGGGAAATATGGCTACACCTTC
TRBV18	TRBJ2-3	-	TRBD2	CASSTRGDTDTQYF	TGTGCCAGCTCGACGCGGGGGGACACAGATACGCAGTATTTT
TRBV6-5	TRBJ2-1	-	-	CASTPYGGFTEQFF	TGTGCCAGCACCCCGTATGGGGGGTTTACTGAGCAGTTCTTC
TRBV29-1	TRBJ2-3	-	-	CSVDGGLYF	TGCAGCGTTGATGGGGGGTTGTATTTT
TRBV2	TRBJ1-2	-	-	CAGVLGGGYTF	TGTGCTGGAGTCTTAGGGGGTGGCTACACCTTC
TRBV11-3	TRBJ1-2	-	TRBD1	CASSGGGTGVYGYTF	TGTGCCAGCAGCGGGGGCGGGACAGGCGTTTATGGCTACACCTTC
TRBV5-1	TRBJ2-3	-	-	CASSLGRSTDTQYF	TGCGCCAGCAGCCTGGGGCGGAGCACAGATACGCAGTATTTT
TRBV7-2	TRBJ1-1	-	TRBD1	CASSLAGGTGLEGPTGPEAFF	TGTGCCAGCAGCTTAGCGGGGGGGACAGGGTTGGAAGGCCCTACCGGACCTGAAGCTTTCTTT
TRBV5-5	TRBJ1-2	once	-	CASSVTGVDGYTF	TGTGCCAGCAGCGTGACAGGTGTAGATGGCTACACCTTC
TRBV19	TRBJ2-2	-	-	CASDRTAGTGELFF	TGTGCCAGCGATCGGACAGCTGGGACCGGGGAGCTGTTTTTT
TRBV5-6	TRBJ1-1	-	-	CASSLILGGAEAFF	TGTGCCAGCAGCTTGATCCTAGGGGGGGCTGAAGCTTTCTTT
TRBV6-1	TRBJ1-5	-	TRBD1	CASSVLGTGNQPQHF	TGTGCCAGCAGTGTTTTGGGGACAGGCAATCAGCCCCAGCATTTT
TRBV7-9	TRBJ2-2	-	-	CASSLERLDLRNTGELFF	TGTGCCAGCAGCTTAGAGCGGTTGGACCTGAGGAACACCGGGGAGCTGTTTTTT
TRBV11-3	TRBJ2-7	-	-	CASSYRDSSYEQYF	TGTGCCAGCAGCTACAGGGATAGCTCCTACGAGCAGTACTTC
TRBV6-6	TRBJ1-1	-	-	CASSTRFEGKNTEAFF	TGTGCCAGCAGTACGAGGTTCGAGGGCAAGAACACTGAAGCTTTCTTT
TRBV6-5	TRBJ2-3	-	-	CASSPSLGGTQYF	TGTGCCAGCAGTCCCTCCTTAGGAGGTACGCAGTATTTT
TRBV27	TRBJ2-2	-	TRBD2	CATGLVGNTGELFF	TGTGCCACGGGACTAGTTGGGAACACCGGGGAGCTGTTTTTT
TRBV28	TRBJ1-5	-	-	CASSLGGVHFRNQPQHF	TGTGCCAGCAGTTTAGGGGGGGTCCACTTCCGCAATCAGCCCCAGCATTTT
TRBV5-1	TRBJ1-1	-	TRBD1	CATNPGGSSNTEAFF	TGCGCCACCAACCCAGGGGGATCATCGAACACTGAAGCTTTCTTT
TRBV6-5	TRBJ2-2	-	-	CASRLNTGELFF	TGTGCCAGCAGACTGAACACCGGGGAGCTGTTTTTT
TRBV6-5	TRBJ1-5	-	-	CASRIQGDSNQPQHF	TGTGCCAGCAGAATCCAGGGCGATAGCAATCAGCCCCAGCATTTT
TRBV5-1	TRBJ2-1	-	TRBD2	CASSLAVAGGAVSYNEQFF	TGCGCCAGCAGCTTGGCCGTAGCGGGAGGGGCGGTGTCCTACAATGAGCAGTTCTTC
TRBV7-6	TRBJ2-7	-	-	CASSNVGSSYEQYF	TGTGCCAGCAGCAATGTGGGCAGCTCCTACGAGCAGTACTTC
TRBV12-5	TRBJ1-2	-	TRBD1	CASGLVGDRAGYTF	TGTGCTAGTGGTTTGGTTGGGGACAGGGCTGGCTACACCTTC
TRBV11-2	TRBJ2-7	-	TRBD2	CASSLGGLASEQYF	TGTGCCAGCAGCTTAGGGGGACTAGCAAGCGAGCAGTACTTC
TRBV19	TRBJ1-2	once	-	CASSIRGFGYTF	TGTGCCAGTAGTATACGGGGATTTGGCTACACCTTC
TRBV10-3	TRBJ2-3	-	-	CAISVEGRGDTDTQYF	TGTGCCATCAGTGTGGAGGGAAGAGGGGACACAGATACGCAGTATTTT
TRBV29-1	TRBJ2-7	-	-	CSVELRYEQYF	TGCAGCGTTGAATTGCGCTACGAGCAGTACTTC
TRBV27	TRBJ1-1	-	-	CASSLSGGGWTEAFF	TGTGCCAGCAGTTTATCAGGGGGGGGGTGGACTGAAGCTTTCTTT
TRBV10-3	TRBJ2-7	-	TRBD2	CAISEIGGDYEQYF	TGTGCCATCAGTGAAATCGGGGGGGACTACGAGCAGTACTTC
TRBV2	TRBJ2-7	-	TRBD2	CASSGELAGGYYEQYF	TGTGCCAGCAGTGGGGAACTAGCGGGAGGGTACTACGAGCAGTACTTC
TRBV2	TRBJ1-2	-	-	CASSVGQVGYTF	TGTGCCAGCAGTGTTGGGCAGGTCGGCTACACCTTC
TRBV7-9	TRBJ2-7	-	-	CASSRLPGSRSSYEQYF	TGTGCCAGCAGCCGTCTCCCCGGGAGCAGAAGCTCCTACGAGCAGTACTTC
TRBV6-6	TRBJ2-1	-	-	CASSYSTRGNEQFF	TGTGCCAGCAGTTACTCGACAAGAGGGAATGAGCAGTTCTTC
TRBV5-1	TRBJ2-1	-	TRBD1	CASSNLPDRGKNNEQFF	TGCGCCAGCAGCAATTTACCGGACAGGGGGAAGAACAATGAGCAGTTCTTC
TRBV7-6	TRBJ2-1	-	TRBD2	CASSLGLRGGLGNEQFF	TGTGCCAGCAGCTTAGGTTTGCGGGGGGGCCTTGGAAATGAGCAGTTCTTC
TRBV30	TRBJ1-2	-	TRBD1	CAWRAGQNYGYTF	TGTGCCTGGAGGGCGGGACAGAACTATGGCTACACCTTC
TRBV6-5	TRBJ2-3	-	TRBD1	CASRRGQGYTDTQYF	TGTGCCAGCAGACGAGGACAGGGCTACACAGATACGCAGTATTTT
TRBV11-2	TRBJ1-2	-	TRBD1	CASSLVWAAGQGHYGYTF	TGTGCCAGCAGCTTAGTATGGGCCGCCGGACAGGGCCACTATGGCTACACCTTC
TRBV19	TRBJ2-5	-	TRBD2	CASSTSGVQETQYF	TGTGCCAGTAGTACTAGCGGGGTACAAGAGACCCAGTACTTC
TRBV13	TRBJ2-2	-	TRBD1	CAGSPRQGPNTGELFF	TGTGCCGGCAGCCCCCGACAGGGTCCGAACACCGGGGAGCTGTTTTTT